This TCR beta chain was obtained from a study of CD8 T cells in ankylosing spondylitis. General study points: Certain motif variants had earlier been reported in reactive arthritis synovial fluid and blood. Enrichment of disease-linked clones was reportedly significant in matched ankylosing spondylitis synovial fluid.

Construction of TCR beta libraries was performed using quantitative 5'-RACE with molecular barcodes. TCRdb re-analysed the 5' RACE reads in MiXCR, keeping a single row per CDR3 protein. The sample shows a few hundred thousand distinct CDR3 sequences, 15% to 20% of them seen only once. At least ten counts were recorded for this clonotype. Antigen: not known. The CDR3 totals 14 residues. Germline CDR1 KGHSH, CDR2 LQKENI. V lost 4 bases to trimming and J lost 5 bases; unmatched junction nucleotides: 3. The specimen was blood, either unsorted or a sorted T cell fraction (not recorded which). The receptor was isolated from a male donor with ankylosing spondylitis or in good health (not recorded which). The chain uses TRBV18 and TRBJ1-5; 9 nucleotides agree with TRBD1. The CDR3 spells CASSLGTGHQPQHF. The CDR3 bases are TGTGCCAGCTCACTTGGGACAGGGCATCAGCCCCAGCATTTT.